A selection of T cell receptor beta chains follows, all from one sample in a study of cytomegalovirus exposure and HLA in healthy donors. The method was immunoSEQ multiplex PCR; TCRdb's version includes in-frame clones alone and lacks a portion of them. The sample yields about 110,000 clones, roughly 90% seen once. Sequencing used PBMCs. These receptors were taken from a woman between 18 and 29 years old in good health and CMV-seronegative. CDR3s include the opening cysteine and the closing phenylalanine or tryptophan. D genes are given only for firm matches. Expanded clones get a size class; other rows say once, few or many, or leave the size out.

j_gene	d_gene	v_gene	abundance	CDR3nt	CDR3aa
TRBJ2-1	.	TRBV6-4	.	TGTGCCAGCGGACGGGGGAATGAGCAGTTCTTC	CASGRGNEQFF
TRBJ2-7	TRBD2	TRBV29-1	.	TGCAGCGCTCGCGGGGGGGACGAGCAGTACTTC	CSARGGDEQYF
TRBJ1-1	.	TRBV18	.	TGTGCCAGCTCCCTCGAGGTGAACACTGAAGCTTTCTTT	CASSLEVNTEAFF
TRBJ2-1	.	TRBV27	.	TGTGCCAGCAGTTTATCTTTTAGCGGTGAGCAGTTCTTC	CASSLSFSGEQFF
TRBJ2-7	TRBD1	TRBV6-1	.	TGTGCCAGCAGTGGGATCCGGGACAGCTCCTACGAGCAGTACTTC	CASSGIRDSSYEQYF
TRBJ2-1	TRBD2	TRBV9	once	TGTGCCAGCAGCGAACTCGGGGGGGCAGTCTACAATGAGCAGTTCTTC	CASSELGGAVYNEQFF
TRBJ2-2	TRBD2	TRBV9	.	TGTGCCAGCAGCATGAGCGGGAGGGCCGCCGGGGAGCTGTTTTTT	CASSMSGRAAGELFF
TRBJ1-1	TRBD1	TRBV18	.	TGTGCCAGCTCACTGGGACAGCCGACGAACACTGAAGCTTTCTTT	CASSLGQPTNTEAFF
TRBJ1-1	.	TRBV5-1	.	TGCGCCAGCAGCTTGGCGAGTAAGGGGTGGACTGAAGCTTTCTTT	CASSLASKGWTEAFF
TRBJ2-5	.	TRBV19	.	TGTGCCAGTAGCCCCGGGGGATCAGAGACCCAGTACTTC	CASSPGGSETQYF
TRBJ2-1	TRBD1	TRBV4-3	.	TGCGCCAGCAGCCAAGTAACAGGGGAACGGTTCTTC	CASSQVTGERFF
TRBJ2-7	TRBD1	TRBV11-2	.	TGTGCCAGCAGCGCGCACAGGGGTGCCTACGAGCAGTACTTC	CASSAHRGAYEQYF
TRBJ1-2	.	TRBV30	.	TGTGCCTGGAGTACCCAGGGGCCTGTTGGCGACACCTTC	CAWSTQGPVGDTF
TRBJ2-1	TRBD2	TRBV28	.	TGTGCCAGCCGGGGCACTAGCGGGGGCCCCACCCGAGTCTTC	CASRGTSGGPTRVF
TRBJ2-2	.	TRBV7-6	.	TGTGCCAGCAGCCCCCGCTCTCGAGGGAGTTTCACCGGGGAGCTGTTTTTT	CASSPRSRGSFTGELFF
TRBJ2-7	.	TRBV6-1	.	TGTGCCAGCAGTGAGGGTGGAGGGGTCGGGGAGCAGTACTTC	CASSEGGGVGEQYF
TRBJ2-7	.	TRBV6-5	.	TGTGCCAGCAGCCGAACAGGGCGCCCCTACGAGCAGTACTTC	CASSRTGRPYEQYF
TRBJ2-7	TRBD1	TRBV10-2	few	TGCGCCAGCAGTGAGGAGGGACAGGGTCCGATCTACGAGCAGTACTTC	CASSEEGQGPIYEQYF
TRBJ1-5	.	TRBV6-5	.	TGTGCCAGCAGTTATTCGACGGGAATCAGCCCCCAGCATTTT	CASSYSTGISPQHF
TRBJ2-2	.	TRBV28	.	TGTGCCAGCAGTTTTATTGGGGGCGGAACCGGGGAGCTGTTTTTT	CASSFIGGGTGELFF
TRBJ2-1	TRBD2	TRBV5-6	.	TGTGCCAGCAGCTGGGGGGGGGTCTCCTACAATGAGCAGTTCTTC	CASSWGGVSYNEQFF
TRBJ1-2	.	TRBV7-9	.	TGTGCCAGCAGCGGGGACGCCAGGGGCTATGGCTACACCTTC	CASSGDARGYGYTF
TRBJ2-7	.	TRBV19	.	TGTGCCAGTAGTCCAGGGACTCTTTACGAGCAGTACTTC	CASSPGTLYEQYF
TRBJ2-1	.	TRBV2	.	TGTGCCAGCAGTGTGCAATACGGGAACAACTACAATGAGCAGTTCTTC	CASSVQYGNNYNEQFF
TRBJ2-2	.	TRBV30	.	TGTGCCTGGAGTGTAGGGCTAGCTTACGGGGAGCTGTTTTTT	CAWSVGLAYGELFF
TRBJ1-2	TRBD1	TRBV11-2	.	TGTGCCAGCAGCTTGGGACAGGGCTATGGCTACACCTTC	CASSLGQGYGYTF
TRBJ1-1	TRBD1	TRBV29-1	many	TGCAGCGTTGGACAGGGGAACACTGAAGCTTTCTTT	CSVGQGNTEAFF
TRBJ2-5	TRBD2	TRBV5-1	.	TGCGCCAGCAGCCGAGGACTAGCGGGAGTTGTTCAAGAGACCCAGTACTTC	CASSRGLAGVVQETQYF
TRBJ2-1	.	TRBV21-1	.	TGTGCCAGCAGCAAAGGGGGACTAGCGGGCCAAAGCTCCTACAATGAGCAGTTCTTC	CASSKGGLAGQSSYNEQFF
TRBJ1-3	TRBD1	TRBV2	.	TGTGCCAGCACTGTTCAGGGGGCGTCTGGAAACACCATATATTTT	CASTVQGASGNTIYF
TRBJ1-6	.	TRBV5-1	.	TGCGCCAGCAGCTTGTTGGTTCTCGGTTCACCCCTCCACTTT	CASSLLVLGSPLHF
TRBJ2-1	TRBD2	TRBV4-1	.	TGCGCCAGCAGCCGTCAAGCGGGGACCGGGTACAATGAGCAGTTCTTC	CASSRQAGTGYNEQFF
TRBJ2-1	.	TRBV6-4	.	TGTGCCAGCAGTGACCGGGACTCCCCCAATGAGCAGTTCTTC	CASSDRDSPNEQFF
TRBJ1-1	TRBD1	TRBV30	.	TGTGCCTGGAGTTCTCTAGACAGGGGTGAAGCTTTCTTT	CAWSSLDRGEAFF
TRBJ2-1	.	TRBV7-9	.	TGTGCCAGCAGCTTTTCAGGGGCCAATGAGCAGTTCTTC	CASSFSGANEQFF
TRBJ1-1	.	TRBV5-1	.	TGCGCCAGCAGCTTAAAGTCAGGGCTCACTGAAGCTTTCTTT	CASSLKSGLTEAFF
TRBJ2-1	.	TRBV7-6	.	TGTGCCAGCAGCGCCCAGATGTCGTACAATGAGCAGTTCTTC	CASSAQMSYNEQFF
TRBJ2-5	TRBD1	TRBV6-5	.	TGTGCCAGCAGGCGACAGGGGGCAGGGGAGACCCAGTACTTC	CASRRQGAGETQYF
TRBJ1-2	.	TRBV6-1	.	TGTGCCAGCAGGACCGACGGAATTCGGGACTATGGCTACACCTTC	CASRTDGIRDYGYTF
TRBJ1-1	.	TRBV11-3	.	TGTGCCAGCAGCTTAGGGACAGCAGCTGAAGCTTTCTTT	CASSLGTAAEAFF
TRBJ1-2	.	TRBV5-8	.	TGTGCCAGCAGCCCTCTTCCCCCGGGACACAGGGTCCCCTATGGCTACACCTTC	CASSPLPPGHRVPYGYTF
TRBJ1-1	TRBD1	TRBV6-5	.	TGTGCCAGCAGTTACTCAGGGCAGGGGGGCACTGAAGCTTTCTTT	CASSYSGQGGTEAFF
TRBJ2-7	.	TRBV7-9	.	TGTGCCAGCAGCTTTAGCGGCGAGCAGTACTTC	CASSFSGEQYF
TRBJ1-1	.	TRBV29-1	.	TGCAGCGTTGAATCGGGTGGGTTGGGCACTGAAGCTTTCTTT	CSVESGGLGTEAFF
TRBJ1-1	.	TRBV28	.	TGTGCCAGCACCCCCCGGCGGGCGGTGGCTGAAGCTTTCTTT	CASTPRRAVAEAFF
TRBJ1-1	.	TRBV13	.	TGTGCCAGCAGCGCCCTTTCTGGGGCCACTGAAGCTTTCTTT	CASSALSGATEAFF
TRBJ1-1	.	TRBV5-1	.	TGCGCCAGCAGCTTTGAGTTAGCGATGGTGAACACTGAAGCTTTCTTT	CASSFELAMVNTEAFF
TRBJ1-2	TRBD1	TRBV16	.	TGTGCCAGCAGCCACGGACAGGGGCCCTATGGCTACACCTTC	CASSHGQGPYGYTF
TRBJ1-1	.	TRBV28	.	TGTGCCAGCAGTTCCCCGGCGCGGCTCACTGAAGCTTTCTTT	CASSSPARLTEAFF
TRBJ1-2	.	TRBV5-6	.	TGTGCCAGCAGCCTCCCGGAGCTTCGGGAGGGCTACACCTTC	CASSLPELREGYTF
TRBJ1-1	TRBD1	TRBV5-4	.	TGTGCCAGCAGACGGACAGGGATGAACACTGAAGCTTTCTTT	CASRRTGMNTEAFF
TRBJ1-4	TRBD1	TRBV11-2	.	TGTGCCAGCAGCCTCAGGGGGAACTTCAATGAAAAACTGTTTTTT	CASSLRGNFNEKLFF
TRBJ2-3	.	TRBV27	.	TGTGCCAGCAGTAATACCTATGCAAATACGCAGTATTTT	CASSNTYANTQYF
TRBJ1-1	TRBD1	TRBV7-8	.	TGTGCCAGCAGCCCTGGACAGGTTAGCGCGTCTGAAGCTTTCTTT	CASSPGQVSASEAFF
TRBJ2-6	.	TRBV9	.	TGTGCCAGCAGCTCCCGACATACTGGGGCCAACGTCCTGACTTTC	CASSSRHTGANVLTF
TRBJ2-7	TRBD1	TRBV4-3	.	TGCGCCAGCAGCCGCTTAGCTCGGGGACAGGCCTACGAGCAGTACTTC	CASSRLARGQAYEQYF
TRBJ2-6	TRBD1	TRBV7-9	.	TGTGCCAGCACCTCGGGACAGGGGTTCTCTGGGGCCAACGTCCTGACTTTC	CASTSGQGFSGANVLTF
TRBJ2-3	.	TRBV11-2	.	TGTGCCAGCAGCTTAGGGGAGGATACGCAGTATTTT	CASSLGEDTQYF
TRBJ2-1	.	TRBV9	.	TGTGCCAGCAGCGTAGGGACTTTCAATGAGCAGTTCTTC	CASSVGTFNEQFF